Sequencing of this T cell receptor (beta chain) was carried out in a study of graft-versus-host responses after intestinal transplantation. Study context: All recipients got anti-thymocyte globulin induction, then tacrolimus and steroids for about 3 years.

Study-level findings and limits: Some GvH clones appeared in ileal mucosa or blood before recipient bone marrow.

This clone is categorized as medium-sized (0.01 to 0.1%). Sorting of proliferating CFSE-low CD3+CD4+ and CD3+CD8+ responders took place after the reaction. Produced via immunoSEQ multiplex PCR; TCRdb's table is partial and in-frame only. The sample has approximately 5,800 clones, around 29% seen once. CDR3 length: 15 amino acids. Germline CDR1 and CDR2: MNHEY and SVGAGI. J gave up 1 base and V 7 bases, and 6 bases lay outside the gene matches. The material was alloreactive CD4+ T cells from a mixed lymphocyte reaction culture, obtained before transplantation. Subset of the sample: CFSE-low proliferating T cells sorted from roughly six-day pre-transplant mixed lymphocyte reaction (GvH or HvG direction). The chain recombines TRBV6-5 with TRBJ2-2; TRBD1 matches 7 bases. The receptor was isolated from a human patient who was an organ donor for intestinal transplantation. The CDR3 sequence is CASNFRTGNTGELFF. CDR3 in DNA: TGTGCCAGCAACTTTAGGACAGGGAACACCGGGGAGCTGTTTTTT.